The 16 T cell receptor beta chains presented below share a single source sample, sequenced in a study of cytomegalovirus exposure and HLA in healthy donors. The PCR had 60 Vbeta and 13 Jbeta primers. Only in-frame clones appear in the TCRdb table, and some are missing; sequencing was by immunoSEQ multiplex PCR. The sample includes approximately 170,000 clones, 73% seen only once; the top ten take about 4.9%. The material sequenced was PBMCs. Source of these receptors: a woman between 18 and 29 years old in good health and CMV-seropositive.

The gene calls are TRBV4-3 and TRBJ1-1; 9 nucleotides align to TRBD1. The V and J ends lost 3 bases and 8 bases, in that order; junction bases with no gene match: 7. Per the germline V gene, CDR1 is LGHNA and CDR2 is YSLEER. The CDR3 sequence is 14 residues long. CDR3 region: CASSQDRGGGEAFF. CDR3 bases: TGCGCCAGCAGCCAGGACAGGGGCGGGGGGGAAGCTTTCTTT.

The rearrangement links TRBV4-1 to TRBJ1-1, with D possibly being TRBD1 (6 bases). The V end lost 4 bases, the J end lost 2 bases, and 23 bases lay between the germline ends. This CDR3 region has 18 residues. Per germline, CDR1 MGHRA and CDR2 YSYEKL. The DNA of the CDR3 is TGCGCCAGCAGCCCGCCTACAGGGAATCCCGAACCCAACACTGAAGCTTTCTTT. Translation gives CASSPPTGNPEPNTEAFF.

The chain has TRBV7-3 and TRBJ1-2, with a tentative D call TRBD1 (6 bases). CDR3 length: 12 residues. V was pared by 4 bases and J by 8 bases, with 11 bases between. CDR1 and CDR2 from the germline V gene are SGHTA and FQGTGA. DNA of the CDR3: TGTGCCAGCAGCTCCGACAGGTGCGGCTACACCTTC. Protein sequence: CASSSDRCGYTF.

The rearrangement uses TRBV5-1 and TRBJ1-3, with unresolved D. CDR3 length: 11 amino acids. V lost 8 bases, J lost 7 bases, and 10 bases lay in between. From germline, CDR1 is SGHRS and CDR2 YFSETQ. The chain's CDR3 is CASGFGNTIYF. For the CDR3, the DNA is TGCGCCAGTGGTTTCGGTAACACCATATATTTT.

The chain links TRBV27 to TRBJ1-6, with no clear D. Trimming took 5 bases from V and 0 from J, leaving 14 bases between them. Germline V gives CDR1 MNHEY, CDR2 SMNVEV (reference sequence). CDR3 length equals 17 residues. The CDR3 protein is CASSPYYYRSYNSPLHF. DNA of the CDR3: TGTGCCAGCAGTCCCTACTATTACCGCTCCTATAATTCACCCCTCCACTTT.

DNA of the CDR3: TGTGCCAGTAGTTTCGGACTAGCGGGGCGGGAGACCCAGTACTTC. Its protein is CASSFGLAGRETQYF. The gene calls are TRBV19 and TRBJ2-5; TRBD2 agrees at 12 bases. V shed 5 bases, J shed 5 bases, and the junction held 6 bases outside the gene matches. The CDR3 is 15 residues long. Looked up from germline, CDR1 is LNHDA and CDR2 is SQIVND (reference sequence).

This CDR3 is CASSPQQGGEYEQYF. CDR3 in DNA: TGTGCCAGCAGCCCGCAGCAGGGGGGTGAGTACGAGCAGTACTTC. The chain combines TRBV4-2 with TRBJ2-7, with D possibly matching TRBD1 (7 bases). The CDR3 is 15 residues long. The germline V and J ends were trimmed by 4 bases and 4 bases, with 17 bases remaining between them. The germline CDR1 and CDR2 sequences are LGHNA and YNFKEQ.

The V call is TRBV4-1, the J call TRBJ1-2, with D unclear. This CDR3 comprises 13 residues. Germline CDR1 and CDR2: MGHRA and YSYEKL. Trimming shortened V by 3 bases and J by 8 bases, and 13 bases separated the two germline ends. The CDR3, as DNA: TGCGCCAGCAGCCACGAGTCGAGTCTCGGCTACACCTTC. Residues: CASSHESSLGYTF.

The CDR3 reads CASSQGTGHSSYEQYF. In DNA, the CDR3 is TGTGCCAGCAGCCAAGGCACGGGACACAGCTCCTACGAGCAGTACTTC. The chain recombines TRBV4-2 with TRBJ2-7, with D possibly being TRBD1 (6 bases). This CDR3 region has 16 residues. The V gene's germline CDR1 is LGHNA and CDR2 YNFKEQ. V shed 1 base and J shed 0 bases, with 13 bases lying between them.

This chain uses TRBV15 with TRBJ2-1; D uncertain. The CDR3 runs 13 residues. With 0 bases removed from V and 7 bases from J, the gap between germline ends came to 7 bases. CDR1 is LNHNV, CDR2 YYDKDF, per germline (reference sequence). CDR3 DNA: TGTGCCACCAGCAGAGAAGAGGTAAATGAGCAGTTCTTC. Translated, it gives CATSREEVNEQFF. The variable domain in full, completed from reference TRBV15 and TRBJ2-1, reads DAMVIQNPRYQVTQFGKPVTLSCSQTLNHNVMYWYQQKSSQAPKLLFHYYDKDFNNEADTPDNFQSRRPNTSFCFLDIRSPGLGDTAMYLCATSREEVNEQFFGPGTRLTVL.

The chain carries TRBV5-5 and TRBJ1-5, with D uncertain. The germline V and J ends were trimmed by 4 bases and 4 bases, with 9 bases remaining between them. CDR1 is SGHKS, CDR2 YYEKEE, per germline (reference sequence). This CDR3 has 13 residues. DNA of the CDR3: TGTGCCAGCAGCCAGTCCCCAAATCAGCCCCAGCATTTT. It encodes CASSQSPNQPQHF.

The chain links TRBV25-1 to TRBJ1-3; D is possibly TRBD1 (5 bases). Trimming shortened V by 3 bases and J by 2 bases, and 11 bases separated the two germline ends. The CDR3 contains 15 residues. Germline V gives CDR1 MGHDK, CDR2 SYGVNS. This CDR3 is CASSDSDRAGNTIYF. CDR3 in DNA: TGTGCCAGCAGTGATTCTGACAGAGCTGGAAACACCATATATTTT.

This clone was seen a handful of times. The gene calls are TRBV5-6 and TRBJ2-5; no clear D. The end of the DNA fits TRBJ2-7 better, so the J call may be wrong. Germline-derived CDR1 and CDR2 are SGHDT and YYEEEE. This CDR3 is built from 14 residues. The CDR3 reads CASSLVGRLYEQYF. The CDR3 coding sequence is TGTGCCAGCAGCTTGGTGGGCCGTCTGTACGAGCAGTACTTC.

This clone was observed a handful of times. The chain has TRBV5-1 and TRBJ2-3, with D possibly TRBD2 on 5 matching bases. Germline V gene data show CDR1 as SGHRS and CDR2 as YFSETQ. Trimming removed 4 bases from V and 3 bases from J, with 15 bases in between. CDR3 length: 15 amino acids. CDR3 DNA sequence: TGCGCCAGCAGCCTGGCGGCTAGCTGGACAGATACGCAGTATTTT. It is translated as CASSLAASWTDTQYF.

This chain links TRBV5-5 with TRBJ1-2; the D gene is possibly TRBD1 (6 bases). The CDR3 totals 15 residues. Germline CDR1 and CDR2: SGHKS and YYEKEE (reference sequence). With 4 bases removed from V and 2 bases from J, the gap between germline ends came to 15 bases. The CDR3 protein is CASSQFPGHNYGYTF. The CDR3 coding sequence is TGTGCCAGCAGCCAATTTCCGGGACACAACTATGGCTACACCTTC.

This clone was picked up one time. V is TRBV27 and J is TRBJ2-1; 8 bases fit TRBD1. The junction had 13 bases not matched to a gene; V was cut back by 8 bases and J by 4 bases. This CDR3 spans 16 amino acids. Germline V gives CDR1 MNHEY, CDR2 SMNVEV (reference sequence). The CDR3 DNA sequence: TGTGCCAGCCGTAGGGAGTGGACAGGGCTTTACAATGAGCAGTTCTTC. It yields the protein CASRREWTGLYNEQFF.